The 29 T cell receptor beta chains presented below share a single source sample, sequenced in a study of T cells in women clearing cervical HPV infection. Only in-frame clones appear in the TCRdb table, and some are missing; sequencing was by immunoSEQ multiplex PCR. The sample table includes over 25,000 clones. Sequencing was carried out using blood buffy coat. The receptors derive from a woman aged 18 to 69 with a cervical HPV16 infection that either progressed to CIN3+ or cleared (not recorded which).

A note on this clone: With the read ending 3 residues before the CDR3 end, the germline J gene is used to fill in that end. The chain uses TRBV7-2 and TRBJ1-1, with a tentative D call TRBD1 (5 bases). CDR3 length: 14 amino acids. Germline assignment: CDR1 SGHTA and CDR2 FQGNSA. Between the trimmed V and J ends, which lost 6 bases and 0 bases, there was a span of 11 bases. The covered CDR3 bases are TGTGCCAGCAGTCCAGGACACCTGAACACTGAA. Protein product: CASSPGHLNTE. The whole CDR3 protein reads CASSPGHLNTEAFF.

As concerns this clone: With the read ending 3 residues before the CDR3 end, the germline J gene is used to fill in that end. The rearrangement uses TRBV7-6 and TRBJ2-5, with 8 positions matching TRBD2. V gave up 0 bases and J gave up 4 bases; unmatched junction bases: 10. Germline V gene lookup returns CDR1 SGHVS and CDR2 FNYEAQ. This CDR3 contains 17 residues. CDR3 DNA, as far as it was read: TGTGCCAGCAGCTTAGCGGGTATTAGCGGGATGGGAGAGACC. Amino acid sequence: CASSLAGISGMGET. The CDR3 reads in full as CASSLAGISGMGETQYF.

CDR3 DNA (partial): TGTGCCAGCAGCTTACGAAGGGGCAATCAGCCC. The encoded protein is CASSLRRGNQP. The full CDR3 reads CASSLRRGNQPQHF. The chain couples TRBV7-2 to TRBJ1-5; D gene unclear. The read ends 3 residues before the CDR3 terminus; that terminus is restored from the germline J gene. Trimming took off 2 bases at V and 2 bases at J, with 7 bases between the two ends. CDR1 and CDR2 (germline): SGHTA, FQGNSA. The CDR3 consists of 14 residues.

The CDR3 loop reads CAWSRGYSNQPQHF. CDR3 DNA (partial): TGTGCCTGGAGTAGAGGTTATAGCAATCAGCCC. The chain combines TRBV30 with TRBJ1-5, with D unresolved. The read ends 3 residues before the CDR3 terminus; that terminus is restored from the germline J gene. This CDR3 is built from 14 residues. Looked up from germline, CDR1 is GTSNPN and CDR2 is SVGIG (reference sequence). The germline V and J ends were trimmed by 2 bases and 0 bases, with 8 bases remaining between them.

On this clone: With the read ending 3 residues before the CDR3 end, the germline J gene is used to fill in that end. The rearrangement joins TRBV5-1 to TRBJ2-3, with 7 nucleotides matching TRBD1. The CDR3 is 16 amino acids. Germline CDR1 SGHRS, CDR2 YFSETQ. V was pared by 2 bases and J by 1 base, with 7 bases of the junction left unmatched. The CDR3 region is CASSLALGTGTDTQYF. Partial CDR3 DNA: TGCGCCAGCAGCTTAGCCTTGGGGACAGGCACAGATACG.

CDR3 amino acids: CASNPAGGPYEQYF. Partial CDR3 DNA: TGTGCCAGCAACCCCGCGGGGGGCCCCTACGAG. The chain uses TRBV9 and TRBJ2-7; TRBD2 matches at 8 bases. Read coverage stops 3 residues before the CDR3 terminus; the germline J gene supplies the remainder. The CDR3 is 14 residues long. From germline, CDR1 is SGDLS and CDR2 YYNGEE. J was trimmed by 2 bases and V by 6 bases; bases with no gene match: 7.

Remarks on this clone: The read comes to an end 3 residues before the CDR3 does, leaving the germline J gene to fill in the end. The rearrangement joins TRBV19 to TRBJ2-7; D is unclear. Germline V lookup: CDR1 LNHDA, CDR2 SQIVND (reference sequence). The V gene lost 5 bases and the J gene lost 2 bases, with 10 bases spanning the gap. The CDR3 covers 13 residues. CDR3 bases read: TGTGCCAGTAGTTTTGGCCGTGCCTACGAG. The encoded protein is CASSFGRAYE. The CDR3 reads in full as CASSFGRAYEQYF.

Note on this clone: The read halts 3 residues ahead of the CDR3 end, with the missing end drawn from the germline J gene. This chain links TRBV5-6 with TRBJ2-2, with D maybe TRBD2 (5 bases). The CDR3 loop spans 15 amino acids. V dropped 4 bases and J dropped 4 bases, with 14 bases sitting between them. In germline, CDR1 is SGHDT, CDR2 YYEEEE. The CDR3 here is CASSRPGVPTGELFF. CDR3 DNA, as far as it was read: TGTGCCAGCAGCCGTCCCGGGGTGCCCACCGGGGAG.

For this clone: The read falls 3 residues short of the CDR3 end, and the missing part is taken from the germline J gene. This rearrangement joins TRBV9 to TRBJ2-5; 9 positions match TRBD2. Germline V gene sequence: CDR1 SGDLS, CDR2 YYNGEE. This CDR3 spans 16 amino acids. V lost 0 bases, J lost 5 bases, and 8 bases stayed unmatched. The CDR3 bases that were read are TGTGCCAGCAGCGTAGGGGCGGGAGGGCCTCTGGAGACC. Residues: CASSVGAGGPLET. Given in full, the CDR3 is CASSVGAGGPLETQYF. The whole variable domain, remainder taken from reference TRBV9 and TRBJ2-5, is DSGVTQTPKHLITATGQRVTLRCSPRSGDLSVYWYQQSLDQGLQFLIQYYNGEERAKGNILERFSAQQFPDLHSELNLSSLELGDSALYFCASSVGAGGPLETQYFGPGTRLLVL.

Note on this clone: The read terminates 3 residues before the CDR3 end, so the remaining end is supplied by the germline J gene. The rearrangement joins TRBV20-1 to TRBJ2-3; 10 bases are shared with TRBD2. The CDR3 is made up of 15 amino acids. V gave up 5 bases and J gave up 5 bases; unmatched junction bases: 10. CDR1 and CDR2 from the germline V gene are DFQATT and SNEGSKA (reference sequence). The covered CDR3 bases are TGCAGTGCTCTTGCTGCTAGCGGGAGAATAGATACG. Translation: CSALAASGRIDT. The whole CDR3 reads CSALAASGRIDTQYF.

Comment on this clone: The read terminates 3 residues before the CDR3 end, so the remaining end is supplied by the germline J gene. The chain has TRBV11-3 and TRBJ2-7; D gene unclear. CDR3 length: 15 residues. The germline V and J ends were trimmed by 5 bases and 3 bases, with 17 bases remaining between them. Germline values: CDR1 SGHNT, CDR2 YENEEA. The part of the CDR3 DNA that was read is TGTGCCAGCAGCCCCAAGGCAGGAAAGAACTACGAG. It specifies CASSPKAGKNYE. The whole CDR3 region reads CASSPKAGKNYEQYF.

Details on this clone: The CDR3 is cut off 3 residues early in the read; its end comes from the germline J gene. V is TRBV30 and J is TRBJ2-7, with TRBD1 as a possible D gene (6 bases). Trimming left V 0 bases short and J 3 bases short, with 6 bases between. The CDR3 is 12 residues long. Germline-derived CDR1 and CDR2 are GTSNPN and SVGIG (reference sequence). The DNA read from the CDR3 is TGTGCCTGGAGTGTACAGGGCTACGAG. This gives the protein CAWSVQGYE. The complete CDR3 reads CAWSVQGYEQYF.

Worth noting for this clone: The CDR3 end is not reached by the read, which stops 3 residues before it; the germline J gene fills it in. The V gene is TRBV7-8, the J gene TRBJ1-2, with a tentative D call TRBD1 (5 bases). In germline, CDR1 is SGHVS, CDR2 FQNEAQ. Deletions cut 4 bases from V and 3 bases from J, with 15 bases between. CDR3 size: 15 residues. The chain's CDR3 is CASSSRGRAHYGYTF. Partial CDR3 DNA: TGTGCCAGCAGCTCGCGGGGGAGGGCCCACTATGGC.

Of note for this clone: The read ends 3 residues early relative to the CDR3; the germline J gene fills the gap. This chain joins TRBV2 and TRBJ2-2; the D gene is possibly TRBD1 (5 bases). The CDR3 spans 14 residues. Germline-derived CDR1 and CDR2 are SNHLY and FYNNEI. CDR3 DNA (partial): TGTGCCAGCAGTGAATCTTCTGGGGCCCAGGCG. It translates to CASSESSGAQA. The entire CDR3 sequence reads CASSESSGAQALFF.

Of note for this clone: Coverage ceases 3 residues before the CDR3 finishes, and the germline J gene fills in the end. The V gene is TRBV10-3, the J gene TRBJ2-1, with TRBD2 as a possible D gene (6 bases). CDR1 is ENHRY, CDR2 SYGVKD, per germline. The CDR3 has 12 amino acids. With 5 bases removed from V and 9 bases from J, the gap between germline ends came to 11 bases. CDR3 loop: CAISPGDGEQFF. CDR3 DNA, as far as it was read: TGTGCCATCAGTCCGGGGGATGGTGAG.

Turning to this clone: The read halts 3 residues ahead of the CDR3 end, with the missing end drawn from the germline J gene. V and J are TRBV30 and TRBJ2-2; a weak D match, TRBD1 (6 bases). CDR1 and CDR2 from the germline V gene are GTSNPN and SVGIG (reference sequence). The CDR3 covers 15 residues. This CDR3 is CAWSLRTVRREKLFF. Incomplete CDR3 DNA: TGTGCCTGGAGCCTCCGGACAGTACGAAGGGAAAAG.

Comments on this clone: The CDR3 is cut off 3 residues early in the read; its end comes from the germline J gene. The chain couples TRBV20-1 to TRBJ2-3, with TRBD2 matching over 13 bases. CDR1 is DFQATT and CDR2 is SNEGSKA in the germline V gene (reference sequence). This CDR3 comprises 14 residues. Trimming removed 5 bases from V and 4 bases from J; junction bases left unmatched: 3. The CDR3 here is CSAGTSGGADTQYF. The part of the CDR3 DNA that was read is TGCAGTGCTGGAACTAGCGGGGGGGCAGATACG.

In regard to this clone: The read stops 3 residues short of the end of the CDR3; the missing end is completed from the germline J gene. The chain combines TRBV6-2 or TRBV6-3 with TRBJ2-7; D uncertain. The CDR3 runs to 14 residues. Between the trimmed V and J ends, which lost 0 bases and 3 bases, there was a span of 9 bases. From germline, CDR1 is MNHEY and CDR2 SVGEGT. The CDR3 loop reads CASSYSYRYYEQYF. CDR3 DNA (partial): TGTGCCAGCAGTTACTCTTACAGATACTACGAG.

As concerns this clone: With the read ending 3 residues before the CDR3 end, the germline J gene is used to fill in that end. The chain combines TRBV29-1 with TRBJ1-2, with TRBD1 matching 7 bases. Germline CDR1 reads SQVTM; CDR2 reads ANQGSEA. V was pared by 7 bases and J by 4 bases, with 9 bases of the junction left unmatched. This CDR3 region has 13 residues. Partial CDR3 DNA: TGCAGCGCCGAAGACAGGGAAGGCTATGGC. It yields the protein CSAEDREGYG. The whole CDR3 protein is CSAEDREGYGYTF.

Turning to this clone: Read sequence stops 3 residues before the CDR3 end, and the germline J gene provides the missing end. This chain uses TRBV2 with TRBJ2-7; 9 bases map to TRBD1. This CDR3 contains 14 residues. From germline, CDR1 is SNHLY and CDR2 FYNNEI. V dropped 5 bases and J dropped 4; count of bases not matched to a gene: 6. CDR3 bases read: TGTGCCAGCAGTCTTGGACAGGGGAGATACGAG. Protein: CASSLGQGRYE. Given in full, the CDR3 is CASSLGQGRYEQYF.

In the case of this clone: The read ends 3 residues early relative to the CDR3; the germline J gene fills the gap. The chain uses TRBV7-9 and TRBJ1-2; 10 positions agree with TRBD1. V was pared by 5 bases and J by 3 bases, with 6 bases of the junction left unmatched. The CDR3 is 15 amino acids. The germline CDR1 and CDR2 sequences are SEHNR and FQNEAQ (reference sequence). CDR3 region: CASSPSGQGYYGYTF. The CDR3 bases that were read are TGTGCCAGCAGCCCATCGGGACAGGGGTACTATGGC.

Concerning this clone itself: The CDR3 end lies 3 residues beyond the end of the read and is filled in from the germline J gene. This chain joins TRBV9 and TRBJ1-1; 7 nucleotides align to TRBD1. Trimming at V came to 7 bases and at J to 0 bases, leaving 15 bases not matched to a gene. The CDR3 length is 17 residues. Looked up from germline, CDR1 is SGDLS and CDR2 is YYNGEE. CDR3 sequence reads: CASRPYGTEKLNTEAFF. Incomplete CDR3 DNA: TGTGCCAGCCGCCCGTACGGGACAGAGAAACTGAACACTGAA.

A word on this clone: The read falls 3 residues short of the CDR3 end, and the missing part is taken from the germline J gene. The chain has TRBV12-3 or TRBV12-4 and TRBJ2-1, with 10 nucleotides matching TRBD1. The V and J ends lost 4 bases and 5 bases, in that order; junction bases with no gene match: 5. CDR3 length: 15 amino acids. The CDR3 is CASSSGQGEDNEQFF. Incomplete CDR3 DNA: TGTGCCAGCAGTTCAGGACAGGGGGAGGACAATGAG.

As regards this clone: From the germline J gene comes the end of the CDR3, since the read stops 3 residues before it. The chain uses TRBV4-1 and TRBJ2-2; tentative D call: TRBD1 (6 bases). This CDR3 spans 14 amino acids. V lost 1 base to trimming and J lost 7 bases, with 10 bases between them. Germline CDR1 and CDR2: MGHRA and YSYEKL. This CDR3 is CASSQGGRIGELFF. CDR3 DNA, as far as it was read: TGCGCCAGCAGCCAAGGGGGGCGGATCGGGGAG.

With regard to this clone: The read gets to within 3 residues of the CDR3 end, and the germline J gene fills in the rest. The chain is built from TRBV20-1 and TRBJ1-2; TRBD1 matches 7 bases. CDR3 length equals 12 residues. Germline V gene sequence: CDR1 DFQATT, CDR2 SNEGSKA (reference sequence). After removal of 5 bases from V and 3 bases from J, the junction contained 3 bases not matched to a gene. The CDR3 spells CSAPTGDYGYTF. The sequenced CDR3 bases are TGCAGTGCTCCTACAGGGGACTATGGC.

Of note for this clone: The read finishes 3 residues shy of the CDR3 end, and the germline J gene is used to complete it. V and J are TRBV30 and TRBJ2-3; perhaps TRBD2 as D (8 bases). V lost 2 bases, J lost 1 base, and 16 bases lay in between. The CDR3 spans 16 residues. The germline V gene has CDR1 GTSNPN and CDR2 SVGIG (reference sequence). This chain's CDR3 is CAWSPGGGLGTDTQYF. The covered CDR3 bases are TGTGCCTGGAGTCCGGGAGGGGGCCTCGGCACAGATACG. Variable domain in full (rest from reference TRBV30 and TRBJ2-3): SQTIHQWPATLVQPVGSPLSLECTVEGTSNPNLYWYRQAAGRGLQLLFYSVGIGQISSEVPQNLSASRPQDRQFILSSKKLLLSDSGFYLCAWSPGGGLGTDTQYFGPGTRLTVL.

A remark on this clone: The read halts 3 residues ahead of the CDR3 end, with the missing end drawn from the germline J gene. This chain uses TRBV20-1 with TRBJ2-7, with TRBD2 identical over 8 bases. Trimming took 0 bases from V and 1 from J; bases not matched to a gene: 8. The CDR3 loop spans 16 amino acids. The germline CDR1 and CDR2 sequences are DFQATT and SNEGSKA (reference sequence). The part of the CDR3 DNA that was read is TGCAGTGCTAGAGACCGGGGGGGCCTTGTATCCTACGAG. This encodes CSARDRGGLVSYE. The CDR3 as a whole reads CSARDRGGLVSYEQYF.

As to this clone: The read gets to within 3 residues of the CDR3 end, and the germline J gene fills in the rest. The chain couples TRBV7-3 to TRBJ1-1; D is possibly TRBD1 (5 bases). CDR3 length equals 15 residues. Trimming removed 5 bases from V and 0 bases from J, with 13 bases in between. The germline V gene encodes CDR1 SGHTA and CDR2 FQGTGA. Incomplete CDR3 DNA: TGTGCCAGCAGCCCGTTGACAGCCATGAACACTGAA. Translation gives CASSPLTAMNTE. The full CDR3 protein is CASSPLTAMNTEAFF.

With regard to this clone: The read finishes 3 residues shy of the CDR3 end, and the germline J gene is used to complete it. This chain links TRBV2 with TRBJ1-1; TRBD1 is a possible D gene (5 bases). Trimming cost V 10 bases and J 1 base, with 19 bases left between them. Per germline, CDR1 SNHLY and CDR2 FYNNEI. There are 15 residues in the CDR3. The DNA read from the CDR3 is TGTGCCACATACCCTGGGGGGAGGGCGAACACTGAA. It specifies CATYPGGRANTE. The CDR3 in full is CATYPGGRANTEAFF.